Following are 26 T cell receptor beta chains from one sample sequenced in a study of early T cells in non-severe SARS-CoV-2 infection. In TCRdb, the 5' RACE reads were re-called with MiXCR into one record per CDR3 protein. Here the sample spans more than 50,000 distinct CDR3 sequences, approximately 15% being singletons. The input for sequencing was whole blood, taken at baseline. Receptors originate from an adult who was a healthcare worker with PCR-confirmed SARS-CoV-2 infection or an uninfected control (not recorded which).

This clonotype was counted ten times or more. This chain joins TRBV20-1 and TRBJ1-3; tentatively, D is TRBD1 (6 bases). The V and J ends lost 5 bases and 2 bases respectively, with 13 bases between them. CDR3 length: 14 residues. CDR1 is DFQATT, CDR2 SNEGSKA, per germline (reference sequence). The CDR3 here is CSALEGGPGNTIYF. The CDR3, as DNA: TGCAGTGCTCTGGAGGGGGGGCCTGGAAACACCATATATTTT.

This clonotype was detected a few times. V and J are TRBV5-6 and TRBJ2-7, with a tentative D call TRBD1 (6 bases). CDR1 SGHDT and CDR2 YYEEEE come from the germline V gene. This CDR3 is 13 amino acids long. Trimming shortened V by 3 bases and J by 5 bases, and 12 bases separated the two germline ends. CDR3 DNA sequence: TGTGCCAGCAGCTCAGCAGGGGACCACGAGCAGTACTTC. Its protein is CASSSAGDHEQYF.

This clonotype was counted a few times. This sequence joins TRBV6-1 and TRBJ1-6; no clear D gene. Germline loops: CDR1 MNHNS, CDR2 SASEGT. V gave up 7 bases and J gave up 10 bases, with 11 bases separating them. The CDR3 runs to 12 residues. CDR3 residues: CASKVHPSPLHF. The CDR3 coding sequence is TGTGCCAGCAAAGTCCATCCCTCACCCCTCCACTTT.

This clonotype has just a few counts. The chain joins TRBV10-1 to TRBJ2-1, with 7 nucleotides matching TRBD2. V was pared by 3 bases and J by 3 bases, with 8 bases of the junction left unmatched. The germline CDR1 and CDR2 sequences are WNHNN and SYGVQD (reference sequence). The CDR3 is 16 amino acids. CDR3: CASSDSFGLGYNEQFF. In DNA form, the CDR3 reads TGCGCCAGCAGTGACTCCTTTGGACTAGGCTACAATGAGCAGTTCTTC.

The chain joins TRBV7-2 to TRBJ2-1, with 11 positions matching TRBD2. Germline CDR1 reads SGHTA; CDR2 reads FQGNSA. Trimming cost V 4 bases and J 0 bases; bases outside gene matches: 2. The CDR3 extends over 16 amino acids. CDR3 region: CASSSGLAASYNEQFF. For the CDR3, the DNA is TGTGCCAGCAGCTCGGGACTAGCGGCCTCCTACAATGAGCAGTTCTTC.

The chain combines TRBV12-3 or TRBV12-4 with TRBJ2-1; D is tentatively TRBD1 or TRBD2 (5 bases each). Between the trimmed V and J ends, which lost 3 bases and 5 bases, there was a span of 8 bases. This CDR3 has 13 amino acids. The CDR3 nucleotides are TGTGCCAGCAGTTTGTGGGGGAACAATGAGCAGTTCTTC. This gives the protein CASSLWGNNEQFF.

This clonotype was picked up a small number of times. The CDR3 DNA is TGTGCCAGCAGTTACAATACTCGTTTGGGGGCAGCTGGGGCCAACGTCCTGACTTTC. Protein sequence: CASSYNTRLGAAGANVLTF. The V gene is TRBV6-5, the J gene TRBJ2-6; TRBD1 might be the D (6 bases). V was cut by 2 bases and J by 2 bases, with 19 bases left in between. CDR3 length: 19 residues. The germline CDR1 and CDR2 sequences are MNHEY and SVGAGI.

In this sample, this clonotype turned up a few times. V is TRBV14 and J is TRBJ1-3; perhaps TRBD1 as D (5 bases). The germline V and J ends were trimmed by 1 base and 4 bases, with 11 bases remaining between them. This CDR3 has 15 amino acids. Germline V gives CDR1 SGHDN, CDR2 FVKESK. In DNA form, the CDR3 reads TGTGCCAGCAGCCAAGGTCCGCCAGGGGGAAACACCATATATTTT. Its translation: CASSQGPPGGNTIYF.

This clonotype was seen at least ten times. The rearrangement uses TRBV28 and TRBJ2-1; D possibly corresponds to TRBD2 (6 bases). This CDR3 spans 14 amino acids. Germline CDR1 is MDHEN and CDR2 is SYDVKM. V was cut by 6 bases and J by 5 bases, with 14 bases left in between. In nucleotides, the CDR3 is TGTGCCAGCAGCCTAGCGTTTCGGGACAATGAGCAGTTCTTC. It encodes CASSLAFRDNEQFF. Drawing the rest from reference TRBV28 and TRBJ2-1, the complete variable domain is DVKVTQSSRYLVKRTGEKVFLECVQDMDHENMFWYRQDPGLGLRLIYFSYDVKMKEKGDIPEGYSVSREKKERFSLILESASTNQTSMYLCASSLAFRDNEQFFGPGTRLTVL.

This clonotype was found many times. The chain links TRBV3-1 to TRBJ2-1; D is unclear. Germline CDR1 and CDR2: LGHDT and YNNKEL (reference sequence). With 5 bases removed from V and 9 bases from J, the gap between germline ends came to 14 bases. This CDR3 has 13 residues. CDR3 in DNA: TGTGCCAGCAGCTCCACTATTCTCGCTGAGCAGTTCTTC. Translation gives CASSSTILAEQFF.

The rearrangement uses TRBV20-1 and TRBJ2-5; 13 bases align to TRBD2. Looked up from germline, CDR1 is DFQATT and CDR2 is SNEGSKA (reference sequence). Trimming at V came to 0 bases and at J to 1 base, leaving 5 bases not matched to a gene. The CDR3 spans 17 residues. The CDR3 sequence: CSARDWGLAGFQETQYF. The CDR3 DNA reads as TGCAGTGCTAGAGATTGGGGACTAGCGGGATTCCAAGAGACCCAGTACTTC.

This clonotype was counted between two and nine times. The rearrangement joins TRBV25-1 to TRBJ2-1, with a tentative D call TRBD2 (5 bases). Trimming stripped 3 bases from V and 12 bases from J, with 15 bases between. Per germline, CDR1 MGHDK and CDR2 SYGVNS. The CDR3 runs to 13 residues. The CDR3 region has the DNA TGTGCCAGCAGTGAGGTTGCGGCAGGAGGGCAGTTCTTC. This sequence encodes CASSEVAAGGQFF.

V is TRBV11-2 and J is TRBJ2-5; D not resolved. Germline CDR1 and CDR2: SGHAT and FQNNGV. V lost 5 bases and J 4 bases, leaving 8 bases between the germline ends. The CDR3 sequence is 12 residues long. The CDR3 DNA reads TGTGCCAGCAGCCCCAACCGAGAGACCCAGTACTTC. It translates to CASSPNRETQYF.

The rearrangement joins TRBV11-2 to TRBJ2-5; no clear D. V shed 4 bases and J shed 2 bases, with 8 bases lying between them. Germline CDR1 and CDR2: SGHAT and FQNNGV. The CDR3 loop spans 13 amino acids. CDR3 in amino acids: CASSSAPQETQYF. The CDR3 nucleotides read TGTGCCAGCAGCTCAGCCCCTCAAGAGACCCAGTACTTC.

J is TRBJ2-3 and V is TRBV6-5; D could derive from TRBD1 or TRBD2 (5 bases each). V lost 6 bases and J lost 4, with 11 bases in between. CDR3 size: 13 residues. Germline V gives CDR1 MNHEY, CDR2 SVGAGI. CDR3 sequence reads: CASRAWGPDTQYF. The DNA for the CDR3 is TGTGCCAGCAGGGCCTGGGGACCAGATACGCAGTATTTT.

The chain is built from TRBV20-1 and TRBJ2-3; 10 nucleotides match TRBD2. The germline CDR1 and CDR2 sequences are DFQATT and SNEGSKA (reference sequence). CDR3 length: 15 residues. Trimming took 2 bases from V and 4 from J; bases not matched to a gene: 6. CDR3 nucleotides: TGCAGTGCTAGACGGCCTAGCGGGAGCTCAGATACGCAGTATTTT. It is translated as CSARRPSGSSDTQYF.

This clonotype was seen ten or more times. The chain links TRBV29-1 to TRBJ2-3; 7 bases match TRBD2. The CDR3 has 13 amino acids. CDR1 SQVTM and CDR2 ANQGSEA come from the germline V gene. After removal of 6 bases from V and 5 bases from J, the junction contained 8 bases not matched to a gene. CDR3 coding DNA: TGCAGCGTATCAGGGAGGGCCGTAGATACGCAGTATTTT. Protein product: CSVSGRAVDTQYF.

This clonotype was counted at least ten times. The V gene is TRBV4-2, the J gene TRBJ2-3; TRBD1 agrees at 7 bases. V dropped 1 base and J dropped 2; count of bases not matched to a gene: 3. The CDR3 covers 15 residues. Germline CDR1 reads LGHNA; CDR2 reads YNFKEQ. CDR3 residues: CASSQAGQITDTQYF. CDR3 DNA sequence: TGTGCCAGCAGCCAAGCGGGACAGATCACAGATACGCAGTATTTT.

V gene TRBV10-2 combines with J gene TRBJ1-5; TRBD1 matches at 7 bases. The V gene's germline CDR1 is WSHSY and CDR2 SAAADI. The junction had 9 bases not matched to a gene; V was cut back by 2 bases and J by 5 bases. This CDR3 spans 16 amino acids. The CDR3 here is CASSEQLDRVDQPQHF. CDR3 nucleotides: TGCGCCAGCAGTGAGCAATTAGACAGGGTTGATCAGCCCCAGCATTTT.

The genes are TRBV20-1 and TRBJ2-3; 10 nucleotides line up with TRBD2. This CDR3 has 15 amino acids. J gave up 6 bases and V 6 bases, and 12 bases lay outside the gene matches. CDR1 and CDR2 (germline): DFQATT, SNEGSKA (reference sequence). The CDR3 DNA reads TGCAGTGCCCGAGCCCTAGCGGGAGACGGGGATACGCAGTATTTT. Translated: CSARALAGDGDTQYF.

V is TRBV18 and J is TRBJ2-7; no clear D. This CDR3 has 17 residues. Trimming stripped 2 bases from V and 0 bases from J, with 17 bases between. Germline V gene lookup returns CDR1 KGHSH and CDR2 LQKENI. CDR3 region: CASSPTYQGRSSYEQYF. The CDR3 DNA reads TGTGCCAGCTCACCAACGTACCAAGGGCGAAGCTCCTACGAGCAGTACTTC.

V is TRBV20-1 and J is TRBJ2-3, with 7 bases that match TRBD1. The germline CDR1 and CDR2 sequences are DFQATT and SNEGSKA (reference sequence). The CDR3 totals 13 residues. Trimming at V came to 5 bases and at J to 4 bases, leaving 6 bases not matched to a gene. The CDR3 loop is CSAFYRGPDTQYF. CDR3 in DNA: TGCAGTGCTTTCTACAGGGGCCCAGATACGCAGTATTTT.

This clonotype has a count of ten or more. The chain uses TRBV20-1 and TRBJ2-6, with D perhaps TRBD1 (6 bases). Germline CDR1 DFQATT, CDR2 SNEGSKA (reference sequence). V shed 6 bases and J shed 0 bases, with 9 bases lying between them. The CDR3 loop spans 14 amino acids. CDR3 nucleotide sequence: TGCAGTGCGGACAGCCTCTCTGGGGCCAACGTCCTGACTTTC. Translating it yields CSADSLSGANVLTF.

V is TRBV12-3 or TRBV12-4 and J is TRBJ1-4, with TRBD1 matching 7 bases. V was clipped by 5 bases and J by 3 bases; unmatched bases: 9. The CDR3 is made up of 16 amino acids. CDR3 nucleotide sequence: TGTGCCAGCAGTCCCCGTGACAGGGCTTCTAATGAAAAACTGTTTTTT. Amino acids: CASSPRDRASNEKLFF.

The CDR3 region has the DNA TGTGCCAGCAGCTTAGGGGCAGGGGGCTCCAATTCACCCCTCCACTTT. Amino acid sequence: CASSLGAGGSNSPLHF. The V gene is TRBV7-9, the J gene TRBJ1-6, with TRBD1 identical over 8 bases. The germline gives CDR1 SEHNR, CDR2 FQNEAQ (reference sequence). The length of the CDR3 is 16 residues. The ends lost 1 base at V and 7 bases at J; junction bases unmatched: 6.

Ten or more counts support this clonotype. The V and J genes are TRBV18 and TRBJ2-5; D is possibly TRBD1 or TRBD2 (5 bases each). V was shortened by 6 bases and J by 2 bases, with 13 bases between the two germline ends. Germline values: CDR1 KGHSH, CDR2 LQKENI. The CDR3 loop spans 14 amino acids. DNA of the CDR3: TGTGCCAGCTCCGCTTCGGGGCTTCAAGAGACCCAGTACTTC. Translating gives CASSASGLQETQYF.